This T cell receptor beta chain emerged from a study of T cells in localized non-small cell lung cancer. Only in-frame clones appear in the TCRdb table, and some are missing; sequencing was by immunoSEQ multiplex PCR. Of roughly 89,000 clones in the sample, under 95% are singletons; the top ten hold approximately 4%. The CDR3 is made up of 12 amino acids. Trimming removed 5 bases from V and 4 bases from J, with 8 bases in between. From germline, CDR1 is MDHEN and CDR2 SYDVKM. The source is a woman aged 40-69 years with stage II squamous cell lung carcinoma. This specimen consisted of PBMCs, obtained before any cancer treatment. The rearrangement links TRBV28 to TRBJ1-1; no definite D call. CDR3 nucleotides: TGTGCCAGCAGTCCACATCCCACTGAAGCTTTCTTT. Translation: CASSPHPTEAFF.